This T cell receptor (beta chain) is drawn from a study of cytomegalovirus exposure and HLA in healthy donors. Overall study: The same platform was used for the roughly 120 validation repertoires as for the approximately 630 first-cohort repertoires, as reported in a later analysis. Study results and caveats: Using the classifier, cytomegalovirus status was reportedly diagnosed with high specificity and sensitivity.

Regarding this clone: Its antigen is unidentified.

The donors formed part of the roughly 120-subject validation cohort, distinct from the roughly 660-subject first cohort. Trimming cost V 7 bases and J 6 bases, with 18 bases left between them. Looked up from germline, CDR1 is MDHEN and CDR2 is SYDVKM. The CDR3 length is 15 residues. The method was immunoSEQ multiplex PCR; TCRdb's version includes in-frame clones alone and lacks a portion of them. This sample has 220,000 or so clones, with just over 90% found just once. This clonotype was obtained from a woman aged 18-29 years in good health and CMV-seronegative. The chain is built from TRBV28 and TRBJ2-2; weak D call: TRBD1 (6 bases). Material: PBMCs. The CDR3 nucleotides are TGTGCCAGCAAGGGGCCAGGGGATGGGGCCGGGGAGCTGTTTTTT. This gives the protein CASKGPGDGAGELFF.